The clone carrying this TCR beta chain was detected ten times or more. Documented time point: newly diagnosed GD, antithyroid drugs for less than 3 months. TCR sequences were obtained from RNA taken from PBMCs. Diagnoses of Graves' disease were made by American Thyroid Association guidelines. These data come from a study of regulatory T cells in long-lasting Graves disease. Both iRepertoire HTBI primers and Arm-PCR of CDR3 regions were used to build the TCR beta libraries. As processed by the authors: Analysis of the samples identified 50 to 65 TRBV and 14 TRBJ segments. TCRdb re-called the multiplex PCR reads with MiXCR, one entry per CDR3 protein. TCRdb assigned the V and J calls; the authors' analysis was not used. The sample comprises about 320,000 distinct CDR3 sequences, 18% of which are singletons, and about two fifths rests with the top ten. This receptor was identified in a female donor with Graves disease. Sample: peripheral blood mononuclear cells (PBMCs), taken at new diagnosis, from a patient treated with antithyroid drugs.

The CDR3 reads CASTQSGGGIYGYTF. The CDR3 region has the DNA TGTGCCAGCACCCAAAGTGGGGGCGGCATCTATGGCTACACCTTC. This chain joins TRBV27 and TRBJ1-2; D is possibly TRBD1 (6 bases). The CDR3 runs to 15 residues. The germline V gene encodes CDR1 MNHEY and CDR2 SMNVEV (reference sequence). V was pared by 7 bases and J by 4 bases, with 19 bases between.